Listed here are 31 T cell receptor beta chains from one sample, sequenced in a study of T cell repertoires in cytomegalovirus infection. TCRdb re-derived calls from the reads in MiXCR, one entry per CDR3 protein. This sample carries around 450,000 distinct CDR3 sequences, roughly a third of them seen once, and the ten largest clones take roughly 13%. What was sequenced was PBMCs. These receptors all stem from a human donor in good health (CMV status not recorded). Some clones in this sample may be carry-over from other donors' samples.

This clonotype was recorded a few times. This sequence joins TRBV12-3 or TRBV12-4 and TRBJ1-1, with D unresolved. V was trimmed by 3 bases and J by 2 bases, leaving 10 bases between them. The CDR3 length is 14 residues. The DNA for the CDR3 is TGTGCCAGCAGTTTTTCACAGACAAACACTGAAGCTTTCTTT. Its protein is CASSFSQTNTEAFF.

Notes on this clonotype: Its ends do not fully match the called genes, so a read error is possible. The J gene is TRBJ2-2, the V gene TRBV11-2, with D perhaps matching TRBD1 or TRBD2 (5 bases each). The CDR3 is made up of 14 amino acids. Germline-derived CDR1 and CDR2 are SGHAT and FQNNGV. As DNA, the CDR3 is TGTGCCAGCACCCGGGGCCAAGGGATCGGGGCGCTGTTTTTT. This translates into CASTRGQGIGALFF.

The gene calls are TRBV19 and TRBJ1-4, with 8 positions matching TRBD1. Germline V gives CDR1 LNHDA, CDR2 SQIVND (reference sequence). Losses at the gene ends were 7 bases for V and 8 bases for J; bases not matched to a gene: 6. There are 13 residues in the CDR3. CDR3 nucleotide sequence: TGTGCCAGTAAAGGACAGGGTAGCGAAAAACTGTTTTTT. This sequence encodes CASKGQGSEKLFF. The variable domain in full, with the rest retrieved from reference TRBV19 and TRBJ1-4, is DGGITQSPKYLFRKEGQNVTLSCEQNLNHDAMYWYRQDPGQGLRLIYYSQIVNDFQKGDIAEGYSVSREKKESFPLTVTSAQKNPTAFYLCASKGQGSEKLFFGSGTQLSVL.

CDR3 amino acids: CASSLFLYRIRGETQYF. CDR3 coding DNA: TGTGCCAGCAGCTTATTTCTTTACAGGATCCGGGGAGAGACCCAGTACTTC. This chain connects TRBV11-2 to TRBJ2-5, with D perhaps being TRBD1 or TRBD2 (5 bases each). The CDR3 is 17 residues long. Germline V gene lookup returns CDR1 SGHAT and CDR2 FQNNGV. V lost 2 bases, J lost 4 bases, and 20 bases lay in between.

A word on this clonotype: The junction shows a germline mismatch at one end, possibly a read error. The chain employs TRBV7-6 and TRBJ2-3; 7 bases line up with TRBD2. This CDR3 comprises 16 residues. Germline V gene data show CDR1 as SGHVS and CDR2 as FNYEAQ. The CDR3 DNA follows: TGTGTCAGCAGCTTAGGGCCGGGACTATATACAGATACGCAGTATTTT. Its protein is CVSSLGPGLYTDTQYF.

This clonotype was counted at least ten times. V gene TRBV4-1 combines with J gene TRBJ1-6; D unclear. CDR3 size: 14 residues. V lost 4 bases to trimming and J lost 5 bases, with 9 bases between them. Germline V lookup: CDR1 MGHRA, CDR2 YSYEKL. This chain's CDR3 is CASSPGENNSPLHF. Here the CDR3 DNA reads TGCGCCAGCAGCCCCGGGGAGAATAATTCACCCCTCCACTTT.

The rearrangement joins TRBV20-1 to TRBJ1-4; unclear D gene. Germline CDR1 and CDR2: DFQATT and SNEGSKA (reference sequence). The CDR3 loop spans 13 amino acids. V was shortened by 3 bases and J by 8 bases, with 13 bases between the two germline ends. Here the CDR3 DNA reads TGCAGTGCTAGCGACCGGAAAATCGAAAAACTGTTTTTT. Residues: CSASDRKIEKLFF.

In its sample, this clonotype was seen a few times. This chain links TRBV6-2 or TRBV6-3 with TRBJ1-5, with 8 bases identical to TRBD1. Germline CDR1 is MNHEY and CDR2 is SVGEGT. This CDR3 contains 16 residues. J lost 0 bases, V lost 0 bases, and 1 base had no gene match. The CDR3 region has the DNA TGTGCCAGCAGTTACTCGGGACAGGTTAGCAATCAGCCCCAGCATTTT. Amino acids: CASSYSGQVSNQPQHF.

This clonotype was seen more than once but under ten times. The chain combines TRBV20-1 with TRBJ2-7, with D possibly being TRBD2 (5 bases). There are 14 residues in the CDR3. Germline-derived CDR1 and CDR2 are DFQATT and SNEGSKA (reference sequence). V gave up 8 bases and J gave up 5 bases, with 22 bases separating them. The CDR3 coding sequence is TGCAGTACCCTTAAGGAGGATCAGGCCGACGAGCAGTACTTC. This codes for CSTLKEDQADEQYF.

This sequence joins TRBV4-1 and TRBJ2-2; tentative D call: TRBD2 (7 bases). The CDR3 has 16 residues. Trimming stripped 2 bases from V and 4 bases from J, with 14 bases between. Germline V lookup: CDR1 MGHRA, CDR2 YSYEKL. CDR3 protein: CASSQSKGGGTGELFF. The CDR3, as DNA: TGCGCCAGCAGCCAATCAAAGGGAGGGGGCACCGGGGAGCTGTTTTTT.

This clonotype was counted a few times. The genes are TRBV7-9 and TRBJ1-1; a possible D gene is TRBD1 (5 bases). The germline V gene has CDR1 SEHNR and CDR2 FQNEAQ (reference sequence). This CDR3 has 14 residues. V gave up 1 base and J gave up 6 bases, with 12 bases separating them. The CDR3 reads CASSLGTGFPEAFF. Written as DNA, the CDR3 is TGTGCCAGCAGCTTAGGTACAGGTTTCCCTGAAGCTTTCTTT.

The V call is TRBV12-3 or TRBV12-4, the J call TRBJ1-2; TRBD1 is a possible D gene (5 bases). The CDR3 is 12 residues long. V lost 5 bases, J lost 5 bases, and 9 bases lay in between. The CDR3, as DNA: TGTGCCAGCAGTCCGGGGGAGTATGGCTACACCTTC. Translated: CASSPGEYGYTF.

The V and J genes are TRBV3-1 and TRBJ2-7; D is possibly TRBD1 (6 bases). Germline CDR1 is LGHDT and CDR2 is YNNKEL (reference sequence). The CDR3 length is 14 residues. V lost 3 bases to trimming and J lost 3 bases, with 12 bases between them. DNA of the CDR3: TGTGCCAGCAGCCAGCTTACAGGGTACTACGAGCAGTACTTC. Its translation: CASSQLTGYYEQYF.

In its sample, this clonotype was seen many times. This sequence joins TRBV7-8 and TRBJ2-7, with D perhaps matching TRBD1 (6 bases). Between the trimmed V and J ends, which lost 5 bases and 1 base, there was a span of 9 bases. The CDR3 runs to 13 residues. CDR1 is SGHVS, CDR2 FQNEAQ, per germline. Here the CDR3 reads CASSMDSSYEQYF. CDR3 DNA sequence: TGTGCCAGCAGCATGGACAGTTCCTACGAGCAGTACTTC.

This clonotype was recorded only once. The chain couples TRBV28 to TRBJ2-1, with TRBD2 identical over 10 bases. The length of the CDR3 is 17 residues. The ends lost 3 bases at V and 5 bases at J; junction bases unmatched: 10. Germline CDR1 is MDHEN and CDR2 is SYDVKM. CDR3 sequence (DNA): TGTGCCAGCAGTTTCCCCAGACTAGCGGGCGGACACAATGAGCAGTTCTTC. Translation gives CASSFPRLAGGHNEQFF.

The chain uses TRBV11-3 and TRBJ2-1, with 9 bases identical to TRBD1. The CDR3 extends over 15 amino acids. Germline-derived CDR1 and CDR2 are SGHNT and YENEEA. V gave up 5 bases and J gave up 8 bases; unmatched junction bases: 10. As DNA, the CDR3 is TGTGCCAGCAGCGCAACCGGGACAGGGAGTTATGAGCAGTTCTTC. This encodes CASSATGTGSYEQFF.

This clonotype was recorded at least ten times. The chain has TRBV7-2 and TRBJ2-2, with D possibly matching TRBD1 (5 bases). This CDR3 contains 16 residues. CDR1 is SGHTA, CDR2 FQGNSA, per germline. Trimming shortened V by 1 base and J by 7 bases, and 16 bases separated the two germline ends. The CDR3 nucleotides are TGTGCCAGCAGCTTAGTCGGTGGGGCCGACGTCGGGGAGCTGTTTTTT. Its translation: CASSLVGGADVGELFF. The full variable domain, with the rest looked up from reference TRBV7-2 and TRBJ2-2, is GAGVSQSPSNKVTEKGKDVELRCDPISGHTALYWYRQSLGQGLEFLIYFQGNSAPDKSGLPSDRFSAERTGGSVSTLTIQRTQQEDSAVYLCASSLVGGADVGELFFGEGSRLTVL.

This clonotype has ten or more counts. This sequence joins TRBV7-2 and TRBJ2-7; 13 nucleotides line up with TRBD2. V trimming: 2 bases; J trimming: 3 bases; junction bases outside the gene matches: 7. Looked up from germline, CDR1 is SGHTA and CDR2 is FQGNSA. This CDR3 spans 17 amino acids. The CDR3 DNA reads as TGTGCCAGCAGCTTAAGGGGGACTAGCGGGGATATCTACGAGCAGTACTTC. Encoded protein: CASSLRGTSGDIYEQYF.

This clonotype turned up a few times. V is TRBV7-6 and J is TRBJ2-5, with a possible D match to TRBD1 (5 bases). The germline gives CDR1 SGHVS, CDR2 FNYEAQ. The CDR3 runs 14 residues. V dropped 5 bases and J dropped 4 bases, with 14 bases sitting between them. The CDR3 DNA reads TGTGCCAGCAGCGCCCGACAGCCCGGAGAGACCCAGTACTTC. As protein: CASSARQPGETQYF.

The chain uses TRBV30 and TRBJ2-4; 8 positions agree with TRBD1. Germline lookup yields CDR1 GTSNPN and CDR2 SVGIG (reference sequence). Trimming took 3 bases from V and 14 from J; bases not matched to a gene: 12. The CDR3 runs 13 residues. The CDR3, as DNA: TGTGCCTGGAGCCCGGGACAGGTACCCCAAAAGTACTTC. Its translation is CAWSPGQVPQKYF.

Ten or more counts support this clonotype. This chain links TRBV11-1 with TRBJ2-3; TRBD2 agrees at 10 bases. The V and J ends lost 5 bases and 3 bases, in that order; junction bases with no gene match: 8. CDR3 length: 16 amino acids. Germline assignment: CDR1 SGHAT and CDR2 FQDESV (reference sequence). CDR3: CASSPRMTSGTDTQYF. The CDR3 bases are TGTGCCAGCAGCCCACGGATGACTAGCGGGACAGATACGCAGTATTTT.

This clonotype was counted at least ten times. This sequence joins TRBV7-2 and TRBJ2-7; D is undetermined. Trimming pared 5 bases from V and 0 bases from J, leaving 17 bases between. This CDR3 spans 16 amino acids. Germline V lookup: CDR1 SGHTA, CDR2 FQGNSA. The CDR3 loop is CASSPPASMFSYEQYF. CDR3 in DNA: TGTGCCAGCAGCCCCCCCGCCTCTATGTTCTCCTACGAGCAGTACTTC.

This chain connects TRBV20-1 to TRBJ2-1; maybe TRBD2 (6 bases). V lost 3 bases to trimming and J lost 11 bases, with 17 bases between them. Germline V gene data show CDR1 as DFQATT and CDR2 as SNEGSKA (reference sequence). The CDR3 has 13 residues. The CDR3 sequence: CSARGQLARKQFF. The CDR3, as DNA: TGCAGTGCTAGGGGCCAACTAGCCCGAAAGCAGTTCTTC.

This chain connects TRBV7-6 to TRBJ2-1, with D uncertain. V was pared by 3 bases and J by 6 bases, with 6 bases between. CDR1 is SGHVS and CDR2 is FNYEAQ in the germline V gene. The CDR3 length is 12 residues. The CDR3 loop is CASSFQSNEQFF. The CDR3 coding sequence is TGTGCCAGCAGCTTTCAAAGCAATGAGCAGTTCTTC.

This chain joins TRBV5-5 and TRBJ2-3; TRBD2 matches at 12 bases. Per the germline V gene, CDR1 is SGHKS and CDR2 is YYEKEE (reference sequence). V lost 4 bases to trimming and J lost 2 bases; unmatched junction nucleotides: 5. The CDR3 runs to 16 residues. CDR3 residues: CASSPGLAGNTDTQYF. CDR3 DNA: TGTGCCAGCAGCCCTGGACTAGCGGGGAACACAGATACGCAGTATTTT.

The gene calls are TRBV4-1 and TRBJ2-7; D might be TRBD2 (6 bases). CDR3 length: 12 amino acids. Germline CDR1 and CDR2: MGHRA and YSYEKL. The CDR3 protein is CASSPRPWAGKV. The CDR3 bases are TGCGCCAGCAGCCCCCGTCCGTGGGCGGGGAAAGTC.

CDR3 loop: CASSTEGVRGTEAFF. CDR3 DNA: TGTGCCAGCAGTACGGAGGGGGTTAGAGGGACTGAAGCTTTCTTT. This chain uses TRBV6-6 with TRBJ1-1; perhaps TRBD1 as D (6 bases). Deletions cut 5 bases from V and 5 bases from J, with 18 bases between. Germline CDR1 MNHNY, CDR2 SVGAGI (reference sequence). The CDR3 is 15 residues long.

Only one count was recorded for this clonotype. A much more abundant neighbour one base away suggests this may be a read error. This is likely a read error, given that the CDR3 carries no conserved phenylalanine or tryptophan at its end. The chain carries TRBV7-2 and TRBJ2-7; either TRBD1 or TRBD2 may supply D (5 bases each). CDR1 is SGHTA, CDR2 FQGNSA, per germline. Trimming stripped 5 bases from V and 2 bases from J, with 13 bases between. This CDR3 is built from 14 residues. CDR3 region: CASSTRDRPYEQYL. CDR3 DNA: TGTGCCAGCAGCACCCGGGACCGACCCTACGAGCAGTACTTA.

This clonotype was seen only a few times. The CDR3 nucleotides read TGTGCCAGTACCCCCACCTATAGCAATCAGCCCCAGCATTTT. Protein sequence: CASTPTYSNQPQHF. The chain is built from TRBV19 and TRBJ1-5, with unresolved D. This CDR3 region has 14 residues. Germline V CDR1 and CDR2: LNHDA, SQIVND (reference sequence). Trimming took off 7 bases at V and 0 bases at J, with 10 bases between the two ends. Variable domain in full (rest from reference TRBV19 and TRBJ1-5): DGGITQSPKYLFRKEGQNVTLSCEQNLNHDAMYWYRQDPGQGLRLIYYSQIVNDFQKGDIAEGYSVSREKKESFPLTVTSAQKNPTAFYLCASTPTYSNQPQHFGDGTRLSIL.

The chain recombines TRBV5-4 with TRBJ2-2; possible D gene TRBD1, 5 bases. V was clipped by 4 bases and J by 4 bases, with 14 bases between them. Germline V lookup: CDR1 SGHNT, CDR2 YYREEE (reference sequence). The CDR3 is 15 amino acids. The CDR3 DNA reads TGTGCCAGCAGCCTCCGGACAAAGACCACCGGGGAGCTGTTTTTT. Amino acids: CASSLRTKTTGELFF.

This clonotype was observed a few times. The chain joins TRBV20-1 to TRBJ2-3; no reliable D call. Germline V gives CDR1 DFQATT, CDR2 SNEGSKA (reference sequence). CDR3 length equals 19 residues. Trimming pared 0 bases from V and 0 bases from J, leaving 22 bases between. The CDR3 loop reads CSAREGIRLPERSTDTQYF. In nucleotides, the CDR3 is TGCAGTGCTAGAGAGGGGATACGACTGCCGGAACGTAGCACAGATACGCAGTATTTT.